The clone carrying this T cell receptor (beta chain) was counted a few times. Its antigen is undetermined. The sample comes from a study of T-cell reconstitution after alpha-beta-depleted transplantation in children. Points from the study as a whole: Diversity and T-cell counts at one year after transplant derived mostly from new T cells. Reportedly, alpha-beta T cells present about two months post-transplant originated from several hundred expanded clones of graft origin.

The library targeted TCRbeta and was prepared with unique molecular identifiers. Each CDR3 protein gets one entry after TCRdb re-called the PCR reads with MiXCR. The sample has 90,000 to 150,000 distinct CDR3 sequences; roughly 23% are singletons. The sample consisted of PBMCs, mostly from graft donor cells, taken 180 days after TCRalphabeta/CD19-depleted stem cell transplant. The receptor comes from a male patient between 2 and 10 years old who had a stem cell transplant for chronic granulomatous disease, so the T cells may come from the graft donor.

This CDR3 is CSAPSGTPTGELFF. CDR3 sequence (DNA): TGCAGTGCCCCTTCCGGGACCCCAACCGGGGAGCTGTTTTTT. The gene calls are TRBV20-1 and TRBJ2-2; either TRBD1 or TRBD2 may supply D (5 bases each). V dropped 6 bases and J dropped 5 bases, with 16 bases sitting between them. This CDR3 spans 14 amino acids. The V gene's germline CDR1 is DFQATT and CDR2 SNEGSKA (reference sequence).